This entry features one TCR beta chain sequence. This clonotype was observed a single time. The antigen this receptor binds is unknown. No base quality values were provided; no much bigger clone lies one nucleotide off. Evidence from one read is weak. The data originate from a study of breast tumors, draining lymph nodes, adjacent tissues (dated by TCRdb to between 2015 and 2016). Study-wide context: The study compared TCR beta repertoires across tumor, adjacent nontumor tissue and axillary lymph nodes from breast cancer patients. In human breast cancer, the study set out to assess how tumor, surrounding tissue and draining lymph node repertoires relate to one another and whether T cells might be exchanged between them. General conclusions and limits of the study: The data were judged consistent with most tumor T cells deriving from the lymph node and then expanding within tumor tissue. The study presented the conclusion that tumor T cells originate in lymph nodes as consistent with a hypothesis, not as something directly demonstrated. In luminal-like breast cancer, tumor and nontumor tissue repertoires resembled each other significantly more than in basal-like breast cancer. T-cell repertoire diversity in tumors was found to be lower than in lymph nodes but higher than in nontumor tissue, and preferential V and J gene usage was observed.

Lymph node samples were obtained from the axillary draining lymph nodes of breast cancer patients. Per the germline V gene, SGHTA is the CDR1 and FQGNSA is the CDR2. Germline trimming: 4 bases from V, 2 bases from J; junction bases outside gene matches: 8. The cysteine opens and the phenylalanine closes a CDR3 of 16 amino acids. Solely the CDR3 DNA is kept, with 48 bases framed from the first base. The reads were generated on an Illumina HiSeq 2000. Multiplex PCR amplification was used to build the TCR beta chain libraries. High-throughput sequencing was used to analyze the amplified TCR beta chain products. TCRdb reran the public reads through fastp at Q25 and MiXCR, keeping productive beta chains. Duplicate CDR3 protein sequences are folded into a single record with the most common DNA and genes. For this sample there are approximately 280,000 distinct CDR3 sequences; over 30% appear just once. Of the sample, about 1% is held by the ten largest clones.

This sequence was found in a female donor with breast cancer. Some clones in this sample may be carry-over from other donors' samples. The sequencing input was axillary lymph node tissue. The V and J segments used are TRBV7-2 and TRBJ1-2, and 9 junctional nucleotides match TRBD1. This receptor has the CDR3 CASSSGQGFGNYGYTF. The DNA is TGTGCCAGCAGCTCGGGACAGGGCTTTGGGAACTATGGCTACACCTTC. With the portions outside the CDR3 filled from the reference TRBV7-2 and TRBJ1-2 genes, the complete variable region becomes GAGVSQSPSNKVTEKGKDVELRCDPISGHTALYWYRQSLGQGLEFLIYFQGNSAPDKSGLPSDRFSAERTGGSVSTLTIQRTQQEDSAVYLCASSSGQGFGNYGYTFGSGTRLTVV.